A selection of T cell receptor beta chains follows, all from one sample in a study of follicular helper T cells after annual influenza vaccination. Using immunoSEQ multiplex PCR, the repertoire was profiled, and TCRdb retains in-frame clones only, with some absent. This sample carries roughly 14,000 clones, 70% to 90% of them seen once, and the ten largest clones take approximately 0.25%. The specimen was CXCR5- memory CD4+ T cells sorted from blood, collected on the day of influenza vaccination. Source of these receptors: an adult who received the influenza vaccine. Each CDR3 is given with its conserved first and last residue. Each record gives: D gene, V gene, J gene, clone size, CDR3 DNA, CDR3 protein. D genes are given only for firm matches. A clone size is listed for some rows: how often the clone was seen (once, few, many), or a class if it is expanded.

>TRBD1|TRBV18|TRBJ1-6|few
TGTGCCAGCTCACCCGACAGGGTTTCACCCCTCCACTTT
CASSPDRVSPLHF
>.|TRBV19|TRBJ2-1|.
TGTGCCAGTAGTATGGGGCTAGCAGGCAATGAGCAGTTCTTC
CASSMGLAGNEQFF
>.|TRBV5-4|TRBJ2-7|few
TGTGCCAGCAGCTTGGATGGATTTTACGGAAGCTACGAGCAGTACTTC
CASSLDGFYGSYEQYF
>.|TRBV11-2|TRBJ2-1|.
TGTGCCAGCAGCCCCCAAAGGCCGTCGATCAGCTCCTACAATGAGCAGTTCTTC
CASSPQRPSISSYNEQFF
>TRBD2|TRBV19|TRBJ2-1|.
TGTGCCAGCACCCCCCCCCTAGCGGAGTACAACTACAATGAGCAGTTCTTC
CASTPPLAEYNYNEQFF
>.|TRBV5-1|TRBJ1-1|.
TGCGCCAGCAGCTTGCAAGGCGCAGGGTGGTCCACTGAAGCTTTCTTT
CASSLQGAGWSTEAFF
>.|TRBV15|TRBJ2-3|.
TGTGCCACCAGCAGAGATCAATTACTCACAGATACGCAGTATTTT
CATSRDQLLTDTQYF
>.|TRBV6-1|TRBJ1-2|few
TGTGCCAGCAAGGGGGGAGGAGAATATGGCTACACCTTC
CASKGGGEYGYTF
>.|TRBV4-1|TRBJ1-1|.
TGCGCCAGCAGCCAAGAAGATTTTTGGCAGGTTAACACTGAAGCTTTCTTT
CASSQEDFWQVNTEAFF
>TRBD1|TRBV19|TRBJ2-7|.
TGTGCCAGTAGCGATACCGGGACAGGGCACTACGAGCAGTACTTC
CASSDTGTGHYEQYF
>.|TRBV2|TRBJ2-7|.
TGTGCCAGCAGTGGGTTTCGGGAGTCCTACGAGCAGTACTTC
CASSGFRESYEQYF